This entry is about one T cell receptor (beta chain). The antigen is undetermined. This entry comes from a study of graft-versus-host responses after intestinal transplantation. Overall study findings and caveats: Clonal ratios of graft-versus-host to host-versus-graft in allografts were high for patients exhibiting graft-donor T cell macrochimerism.

Generated by immunoSEQ multiplex PCR, the TCRdb table keeps only in-frame clones and is missing some. The data contain roughly 110,000 clones, over 80% of them singletons. The TCR comes from a human donor who was the organ donor for an intestinal transplant. The source was unstimulated CD4+ T cells sorted from spleen or lymph node cells, collected before transplant.

This CDR3 is CAWGPAHYGYTF. The CDR3, as DNA: TGTGCCTGGGGCCCCGCGCACTATGGCTACACCTTC. The chain joins TRBV30 to TRBJ1-2; no definite D call. CDR1 and CDR2 (germline): GTSNPN, SVGIG (reference sequence). V gave up 5 bases and J gave up 3 bases, with 10 bases separating them. CDR3 length equals 12 residues.